The 11 T cell receptor beta chains in this list originate from one sample, sequenced in a study of shared clonotypes between healthy human individuals. Measured with immunoSEQ multiplex PCR; TCRdb has only the in-frame clones, and not every one. The data show about 2.1 million clones, roughly 91% seen once. CD45RO-negative cells were positively selected for CCR7, leaving out terminally differentiated effector memory CD45RA+ cells. The sequenced material came from naive CD8+ T cells from PBMCs. All receptors derive from a young man in good health. Some clones in this sample may be carry-over from other donors' samples.

This rearrangement joins TRBV5-1 to TRBJ2-2, with 10 bases aligning to TRBD2. The CDR3 covers 17 residues. The V gene's germline CDR1 is SGHRS and CDR2 YFSETQ. With V trimmed by 1 base and J by 4 bases, 7 bases remained unmatched. CDR3 sequence: CASSLQKREGLTGELFF. In nucleotides, the CDR3 is TGCGCCAGCAGCTTGCAGAAGCGGGAGGGCCTCACCGGGGAGCTGTTTTTT.

J is TRBJ1-1 and V is TRBV30, with D hard to call. CDR1 is GTSNPN and CDR2 is SVGIG in the germline V gene (reference sequence). The CDR3 has 12 residues. Trimming took 7 bases from V and 4 from J, leaving 13 bases between them. The CDR3 loop reads CASGWEGTEAFF. In DNA, the CDR3 is TGTGCCTCGGGGTGGGAGGGCACTGAAGCTTTCTTT.

This chain links TRBV11-2 with TRBJ2-7; D tentatively fits TRBD1 or TRBD2 (5 bases each). This CDR3 contains 15 residues. Germline loops: CDR1 SGHAT, CDR2 FQNNGV. The ends were cut back, 4 bases at V and 2 bases at J, with 15 bases in the middle. The CDR3 loop reads CASSSADWGPYEQYF. In DNA form, the CDR3 reads TGTGCCAGCAGCTCGGCGGACTGGGGACCCTACGAGCAGTACTTC.

The V and J genes are TRBV27 and TRBJ2-7, with D perhaps TRBD1 (5 bases). This CDR3 has 14 residues. Trimming pared 3 bases from V and 4 bases from J, leaving 13 bases between. Germline loops: CDR1 MNHEY, CDR2 SMNVEV (reference sequence). The CDR3 DNA sequence: TGTGCCAGCAGTTTCCGACAGTTCAGTTACGAGCAGTACTTC. Translating gives CASSFRQFSYEQYF.

The V call is TRBV28, the J call TRBJ2-1; 8 bases are shared with TRBD2. CDR1 is MDHEN, CDR2 SYDVKM, per germline. The CDR3 is 16 residues long. The V and J ends lost 4 bases and 2 bases, in that order; junction bases with no gene match: 7. CDR3 nucleotides: TGTGCCAGCAGTTCACTAGCGGAAGCGACCTACAATGAGCAGTTCTTC. Amino acid sequence: CASSSLAEATYNEQFF.

The genes are TRBV6-5 and TRBJ2-1; D is uncertain. The CDR3 has 13 amino acids. Per the germline V gene, CDR1 is MNHEY and CDR2 is SVGAGI. Deletions cut 0 bases from V and 8 bases from J, with 8 bases between. CDR3 loop: CASSYSSSYEQFF. CDR3 in DNA: TGTGCCAGCAGTTACTCGAGTAGTTATGAGCAGTTCTTC.

J is TRBJ1-1 and V is TRBV7-9; D not certain. Per germline, CDR1 SEHNR and CDR2 FQNEAQ (reference sequence). V was clipped by 5 bases and J by 2 bases, with 15 bases between them. The CDR3 consists of 15 residues. The CDR3 bases are TGTGCCAGCAGCCCCCTGGCCAGCTCTAACACTGAAGCTTTCTTT. Residues: CASSPLASSNTEAFF.

The rearrangement uses TRBV19 and TRBJ2-3; 10 bases align to TRBD2. V trimming: 4 bases; J trimming: 0 bases; junction bases outside the gene matches: 10. The CDR3 runs 18 residues. Germline V lookup: CDR1 LNHDA, CDR2 SQIVND (reference sequence). The CDR3 DNA reads as TGTGCCAGTAGTACTCAAATCCGGACTAGCGGTAGCACAGATACGCAGTATTTT. It yields the protein CASSTQIRTSGSTDTQYF. Full variable domain (outside the CDR3, taken from reference TRBV19 and TRBJ2-3): DGGITQSPKYLFRKEGQNVTLSCEQNLNHDAMYWYRQDPGQGLRLIYYSQIVNDFQKGDIAEGYSVSREKKESFPLTVTSAQKNPTAFYLCASSTQIRTSGSTDTQYFGPGTRLTVL.

The sample holds a few counts of this clone. The chain has TRBV6-5 and TRBJ1-2, with D uncertain. The V and J ends lost 2 bases and 6 bases respectively, with 10 bases between them. Germline CDR1 reads MNHEY; CDR2 reads SVGAGI. The CDR3 length is 13 residues. CDR3: CASSYSGVDGYTF. CDR3 nucleotide sequence: TGTGCCAGCAGTTACAGCGGGGTGGATGGCTACACCTTC.

This clone was counted once. The rearrangement uses TRBV4-3 and TRBJ2-1, with D hard to call. In germline, CDR1 is LGHNA, CDR2 YSLEER. This CDR3 is built from 14 residues. The V end lost 0 bases, the J end lost 6 bases, and 9 bases lay between the germline ends. The CDR3 reads CASSQDTGINEQFF. Here the CDR3 DNA reads TGCGCCAGCAGCCAAGATACGGGTATCAATGAGCAGTTCTTC.

The chain joins TRBV19 to TRBJ2-7, with D unresolved. The germline gives CDR1 LNHDA, CDR2 SQIVND (reference sequence). The V gene lost 0 bases and the J gene lost 4 bases, with 10 bases spanning the gap. The CDR3 totals 14 residues. The CDR3 coding sequence is TGTGCCAGTAGTATAGACGTCGGCACGTACGAGCAGTACTTC. It encodes CASSIDVGTYEQYF.